This T cell receptor beta chain was captured by sequencing in a study of blood T cells in healthy people across ages. As for the study in general: T cells yielded about one barcoded beta molecule per two cells through template switching.

Details on this clonotype: A clone one base away is much larger, so this may be a read error.

V was clipped by 0 bases and J by 7 bases; unmatched bases: 8. This CDR3 comprises 15 residues. Germline CDR1 and CDR2: DFQATT and SNEGSKA (reference sequence). The authors ran a second PCR of 7 to 11 cycles using a sample-barcoded 5' primer and a J-beta primer mix. TCRdb reanalysed the 5' RACE reads using MiXCR and keeps one entry per CDR3 protein. This table holds 650,000 to 1,000,000 distinct CDR3 sequences, around 36% found once. The chain links TRBV20-1 to TRBJ2-1; 8 nucleotides agree with TRBD1. The sequence derives from a man between 18 and 35 years old in good health. The sequenced material came from blood. DNA of the CDR3: TGCAGTGCTAGAGACAGGGGGCTTGTGGGGAATGAGCAGTTCTTC. Translating gives CSARDRGLVGNEQFF.